This T cell receptor (beta chain) was documented in a study of CD4 and CD8 cells across lung adenocarcinoma regions. The patients had localized lung adenocarcinoma, a non-small cell subtype. One entry per CDR3 protein results from TCRdb running MiXCR on the PCR reads. The table includes roughly 4,000 distinct CDR3 sequences, about 51% detected once. CDR3 length: 9 residues. The germline CDR1 and CDR2 sequences are MNHEY and SMNVEV (reference sequence). Specimen: CD4+ T cells from the margin of a lung tumor. The chain is built from TRBV27 and TRBJ2-1, with D hard to call. The J call may be mistaken, given a closer DNA end match to TRBJ2-7. This clonotype was obtained from a female donor with lung adenocarcinoma. The CD4 and CD8 labels of this study may be unreliable. The DNA for the CDR3 is TGTGCCAGCCTGACGGAGCAGTACTTC. Its protein product is CASLTEQYF.